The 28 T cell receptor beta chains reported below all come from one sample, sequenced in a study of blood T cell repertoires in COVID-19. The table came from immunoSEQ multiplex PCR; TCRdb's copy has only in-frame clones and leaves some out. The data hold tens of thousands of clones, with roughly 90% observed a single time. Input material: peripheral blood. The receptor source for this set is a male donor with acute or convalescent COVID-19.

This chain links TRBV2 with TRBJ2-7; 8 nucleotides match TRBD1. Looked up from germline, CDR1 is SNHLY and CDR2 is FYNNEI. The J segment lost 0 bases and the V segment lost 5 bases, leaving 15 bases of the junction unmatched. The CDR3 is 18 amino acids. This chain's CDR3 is CASSLPGQALTTSYEQYF. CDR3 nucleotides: TGTGCCAGCAGTTTGCCGGGACAGGCACTAACAACCTCCTACGAGCAGTACTTC.

The CDR3 DNA reads TGTGCCAGCAGCGTAAATCCCGGGAGCACTGAAGCTTTCTTT. This sequence encodes CASSVNPGSTEAFF. This chain joins TRBV9 and TRBJ1-1; D remains ambiguous. Looked up from germline, CDR1 is SGDLS and CDR2 is YYNGEE. The CDR3 has 14 residues. Trimming stripped 1 base from V and 4 bases from J, with 11 bases between.

The CDR3 protein is CASSPGTGDSEQYF. For the CDR3, the DNA is TGCGCCAGCAGCCCCGGGACAGGGGACTCCGAGCAGTACTTC. The chain joins TRBV5-1 to TRBJ2-7, with 10 bases fitting TRBD1. This CDR3 spans 14 amino acids. The germline CDR1 and CDR2 sequences are SGHRS and YFSETQ. With 4 bases clipped from V and 6 bases from J, the junction kept 7 bases outside the gene matches.

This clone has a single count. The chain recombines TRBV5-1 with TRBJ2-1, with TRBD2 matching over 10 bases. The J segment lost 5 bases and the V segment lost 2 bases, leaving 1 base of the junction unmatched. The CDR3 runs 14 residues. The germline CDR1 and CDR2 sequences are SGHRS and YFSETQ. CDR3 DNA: TGCGCCAGCAGCTTAGCGGGGGGGAACAATGAGCAGTTCTTC. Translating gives CASSLAGGNNEQFF.

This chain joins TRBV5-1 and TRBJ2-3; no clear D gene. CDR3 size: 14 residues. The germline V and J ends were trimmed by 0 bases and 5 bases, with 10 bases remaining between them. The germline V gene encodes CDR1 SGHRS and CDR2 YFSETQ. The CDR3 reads CASSLVQVGDTQYF. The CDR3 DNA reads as TGCGCCAGCAGCTTGGTCCAGGTCGGAGATACGCAGTATTTT.

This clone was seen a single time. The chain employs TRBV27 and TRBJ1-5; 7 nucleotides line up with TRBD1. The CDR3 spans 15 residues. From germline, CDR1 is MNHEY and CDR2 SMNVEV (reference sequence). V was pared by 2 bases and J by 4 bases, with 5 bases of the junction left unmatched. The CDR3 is CASSLTGVGNQPQHF. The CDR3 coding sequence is TGTGCCAGCAGTTTAACAGGGGTCGGGAATCAGCCCCAGCATTTT.

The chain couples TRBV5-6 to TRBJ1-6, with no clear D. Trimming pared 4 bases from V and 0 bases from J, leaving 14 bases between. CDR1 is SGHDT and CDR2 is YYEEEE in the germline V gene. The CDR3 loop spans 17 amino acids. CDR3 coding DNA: TGTGCCAGCAGCACTGATATGAGGAGCTCCTATAATTCACCCCTCCACTTT. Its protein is CASSTDMRSSYNSPLHF.

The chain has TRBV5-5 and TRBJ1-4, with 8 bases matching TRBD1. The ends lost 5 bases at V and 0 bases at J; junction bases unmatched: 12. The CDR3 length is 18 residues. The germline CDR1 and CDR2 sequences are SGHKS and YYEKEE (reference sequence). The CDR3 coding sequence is TGTGCCAGCAGAGACTCGGGACAGGCCTTTGCAACTAATGAAAAACTGTTTTTT. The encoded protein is CASRDSGQAFATNEKLFF. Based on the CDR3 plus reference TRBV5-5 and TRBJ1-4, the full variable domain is DAGVTQSPTHLIKTRGQQVTLRCSPISGHKSVSWYQQVLGQGPQFIFQYYEKEERGRGNFPDRFSARQFPNYSSELNVNALLLGDSALYLCASRDSGQAFATNEKLFFGSGTQLSVL.

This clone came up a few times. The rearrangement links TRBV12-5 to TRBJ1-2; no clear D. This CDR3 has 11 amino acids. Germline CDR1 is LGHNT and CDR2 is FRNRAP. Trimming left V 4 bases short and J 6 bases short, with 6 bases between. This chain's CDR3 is CASGWPDGYTF. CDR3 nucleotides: TGTGCTAGTGGTTGGCCCGATGGCTACACCTTC.

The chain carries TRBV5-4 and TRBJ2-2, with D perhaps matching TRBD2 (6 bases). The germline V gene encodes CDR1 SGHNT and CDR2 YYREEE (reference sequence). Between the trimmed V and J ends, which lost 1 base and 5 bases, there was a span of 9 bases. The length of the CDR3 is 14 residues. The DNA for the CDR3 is TGTGCCAGCAGCTTGCCTGCGGGGACCGGGGAGCTGTTTTTT. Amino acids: CASSLPAGTGELFF.

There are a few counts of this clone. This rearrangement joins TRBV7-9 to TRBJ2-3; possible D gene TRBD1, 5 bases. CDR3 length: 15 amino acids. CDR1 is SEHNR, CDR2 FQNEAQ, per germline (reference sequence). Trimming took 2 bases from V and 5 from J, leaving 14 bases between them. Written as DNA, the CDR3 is TGTGCCAGCAGCTTATCCGCCCAGGGCGGAGATACGCAGTATTTT. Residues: CASSLSAQGGDTQYF.

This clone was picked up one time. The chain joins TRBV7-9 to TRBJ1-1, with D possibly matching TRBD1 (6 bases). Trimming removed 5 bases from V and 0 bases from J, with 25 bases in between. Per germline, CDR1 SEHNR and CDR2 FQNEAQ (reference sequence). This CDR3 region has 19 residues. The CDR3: CASSRALGQNFFMNTEAFF. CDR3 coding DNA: TGTGCCAGCAGCCGCGCCTTAGGACAGAACTTTTTCATGAACACTGAAGCTTTCTTT. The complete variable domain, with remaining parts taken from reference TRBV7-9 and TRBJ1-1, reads DTGVSQNPRHKITKRGQNVTFRCDPISEHNRLYWYRQTLGQGPEFLTYFQNEAQLEKSRLLSDRFSAERPKGSFSTLEIQRTEQGDSAMYLCASSRALGQNFFMNTEAFFGQGTRLTVV.

In DNA, the CDR3 is TGCGCCAGCAGCTTGGCCCCAAGCATCAACTACGAGCAGTACTTC. This encodes CASSLAPSINYEQYF. The chain has TRBV5-1 and TRBJ2-7; the D is unclear. Germline V CDR1 and CDR2: SGHRS, YFSETQ. The length of the CDR3 is 15 residues. The V end was cut by 0 bases, the J end by 3 bases, with 13 bases between.

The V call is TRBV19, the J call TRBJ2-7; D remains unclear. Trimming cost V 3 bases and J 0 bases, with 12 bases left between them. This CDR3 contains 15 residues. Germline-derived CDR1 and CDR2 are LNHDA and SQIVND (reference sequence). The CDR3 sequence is CASSISLTSSYEQYF. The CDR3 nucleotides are TGTGCCAGTAGTATTTCCCTGACAAGCTCCTACGAGCAGTACTTC.

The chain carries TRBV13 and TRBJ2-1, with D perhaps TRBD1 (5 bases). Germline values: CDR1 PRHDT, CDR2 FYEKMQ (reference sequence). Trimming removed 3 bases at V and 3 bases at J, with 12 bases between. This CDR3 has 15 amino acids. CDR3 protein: CASSFGIRGYNEQFF. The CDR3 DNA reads TGTGCCAGCAGCTTCGGAATTAGGGGCTACAATGAGCAGTTCTTC.

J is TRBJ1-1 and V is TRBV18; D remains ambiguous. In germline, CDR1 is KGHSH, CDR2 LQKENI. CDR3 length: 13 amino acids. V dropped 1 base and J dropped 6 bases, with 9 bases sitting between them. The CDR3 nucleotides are TGTGCCAGCTCACCACAACTCCTTTCTGAAGCTTTCTTT. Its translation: CASSPQLLSEAFF.

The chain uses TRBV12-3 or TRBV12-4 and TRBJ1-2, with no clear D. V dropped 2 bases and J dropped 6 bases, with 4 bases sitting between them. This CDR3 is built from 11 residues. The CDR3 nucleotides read TGTGCCAGCAGTTTATATGATGGCTACACCTTC. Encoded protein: CASSLYDGYTF.

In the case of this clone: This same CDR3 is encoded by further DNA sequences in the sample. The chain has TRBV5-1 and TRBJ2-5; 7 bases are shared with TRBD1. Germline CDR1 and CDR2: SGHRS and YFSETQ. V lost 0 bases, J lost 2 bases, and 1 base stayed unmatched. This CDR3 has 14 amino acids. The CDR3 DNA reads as TGCGCCAGCAGCTTGGTACAGGGGCAAGAGACCCAGTACTTC. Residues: CASSLVQGQETQYF.

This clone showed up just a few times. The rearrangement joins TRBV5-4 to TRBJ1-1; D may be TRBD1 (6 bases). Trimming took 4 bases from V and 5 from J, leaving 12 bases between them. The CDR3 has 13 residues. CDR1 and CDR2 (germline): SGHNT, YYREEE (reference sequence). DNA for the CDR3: TGTGCCAGCAGCGTTCCAGGGGTTACTGAAGCTTTCTTT. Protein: CASSVPGVTEAFF.

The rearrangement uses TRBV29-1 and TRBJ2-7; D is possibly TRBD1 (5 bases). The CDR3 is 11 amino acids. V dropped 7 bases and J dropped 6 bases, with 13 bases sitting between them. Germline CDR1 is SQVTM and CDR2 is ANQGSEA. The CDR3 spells CSGLQGSEQYF. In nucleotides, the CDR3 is TGCAGCGGCTTGCAGGGATCCGAGCAGTACTTC.

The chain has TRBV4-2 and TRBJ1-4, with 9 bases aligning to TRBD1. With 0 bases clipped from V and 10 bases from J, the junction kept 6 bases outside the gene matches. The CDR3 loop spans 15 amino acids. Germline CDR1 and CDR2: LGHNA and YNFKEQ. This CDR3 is CASSQDRDREGKLFF. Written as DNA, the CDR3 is TGTGCCAGCAGCCAAGATCGGGACAGGGAGGGAAAACTGTTTTTT.

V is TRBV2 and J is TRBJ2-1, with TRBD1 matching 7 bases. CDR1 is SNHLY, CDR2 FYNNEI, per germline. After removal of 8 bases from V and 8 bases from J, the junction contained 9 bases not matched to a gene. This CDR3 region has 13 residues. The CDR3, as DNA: TGTGCCAGCGGGTCGGGACAGAGGGATGAGCAGTTCTTC. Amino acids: CASGSGQRDEQFF.

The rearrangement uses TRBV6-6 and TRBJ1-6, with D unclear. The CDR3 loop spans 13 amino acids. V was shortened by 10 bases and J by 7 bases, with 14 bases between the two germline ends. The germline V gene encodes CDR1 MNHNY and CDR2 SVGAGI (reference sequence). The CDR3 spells CATTDYSNSPLHF. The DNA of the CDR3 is TGTGCCACAACGGATTACAGCAATTCACCCCTCCACTTT.

Here the CDR3 DNA reads TGTGCCAGCAGCTCGACAGGGGCCCCCAACTATGGCTACACCTTC. This sequence encodes CASSSTGAPNYGYTF. The chain couples TRBV6-6 to TRBJ1-2; TRBD1 aligns across 8 bases. The CDR3 totals 15 residues. The V gene's germline CDR1 is MNHNY and CDR2 SVGAGI (reference sequence). V was clipped by 6 bases and J by 2 bases; unmatched bases: 8.

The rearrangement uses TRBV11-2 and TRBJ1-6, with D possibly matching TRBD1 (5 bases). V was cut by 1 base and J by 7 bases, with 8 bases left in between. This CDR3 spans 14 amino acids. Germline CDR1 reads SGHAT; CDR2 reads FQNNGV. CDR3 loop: CASSLVQANSPLHF. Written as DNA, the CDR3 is TGTGCCAGCAGCTTAGTACAGGCCAATTCACCCCTCCACTTT.

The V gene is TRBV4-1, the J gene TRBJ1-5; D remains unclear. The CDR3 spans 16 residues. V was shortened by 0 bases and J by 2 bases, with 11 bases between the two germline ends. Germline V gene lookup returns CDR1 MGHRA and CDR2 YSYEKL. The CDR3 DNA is TGCGCCAGCAGCCAAGATGGCGGTGTGGGCAATCAGCCCCAGCATTTT. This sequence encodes CASSQDGGVGNQPQHF.

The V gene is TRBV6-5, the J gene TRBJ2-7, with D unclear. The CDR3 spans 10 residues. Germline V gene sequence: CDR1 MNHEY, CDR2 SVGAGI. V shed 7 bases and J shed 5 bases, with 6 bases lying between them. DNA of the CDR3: TGTGCCAGCAATTCAGACGAGCAGTACTTC. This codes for CASNSDEQYF.

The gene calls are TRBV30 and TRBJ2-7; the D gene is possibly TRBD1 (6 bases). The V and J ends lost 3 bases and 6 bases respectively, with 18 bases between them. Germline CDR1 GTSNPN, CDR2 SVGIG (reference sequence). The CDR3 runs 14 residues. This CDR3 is CAWRGRGPRFEQYF. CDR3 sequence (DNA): TGTGCCTGGAGAGGCAGGGGCCCCCGTTTCGAGCAGTACTTC.